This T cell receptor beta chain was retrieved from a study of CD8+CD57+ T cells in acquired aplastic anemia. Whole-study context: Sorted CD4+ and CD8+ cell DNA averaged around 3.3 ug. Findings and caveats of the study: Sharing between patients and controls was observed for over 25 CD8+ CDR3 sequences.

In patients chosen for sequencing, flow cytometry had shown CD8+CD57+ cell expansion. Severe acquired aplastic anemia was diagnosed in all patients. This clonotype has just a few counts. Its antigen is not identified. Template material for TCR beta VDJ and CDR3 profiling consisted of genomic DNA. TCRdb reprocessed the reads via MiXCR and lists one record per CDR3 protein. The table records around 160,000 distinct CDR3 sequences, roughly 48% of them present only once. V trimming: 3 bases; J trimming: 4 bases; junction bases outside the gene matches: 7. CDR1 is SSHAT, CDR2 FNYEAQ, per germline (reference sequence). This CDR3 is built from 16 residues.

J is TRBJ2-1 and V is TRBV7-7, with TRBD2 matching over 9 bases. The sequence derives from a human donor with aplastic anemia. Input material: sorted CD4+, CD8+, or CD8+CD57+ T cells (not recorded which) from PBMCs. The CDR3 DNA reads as TGTGCCAGCAGCTTTCAAGCGGGAGGTTTATACAATGAGCAGTTCTTC. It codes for CASSFQAGGLYNEQFF.